The entry that follows covers one TCR beta chain sequence. The antigen is undetermined. This entry comes from a study of T cells in Graves' hyperthyroidism and ophthalmopathy. Findings of the study overall: Blood also contained most expanded thyroid clonotypes above 0.001.

It was uncontrolled infection, other autoimmune disease, pregnancy or lactation that excluded patients. Authors of the study amplified TCR beta CDR3 regions from RNA transcripts. HTBI primers were the set used in a first-round RT-PCR of the TCR CDR3. TCRdb re-derived calls from the multiplex PCR reads in MiXCR, one entry per CDR3 protein. The profile shows fewer than 25,000 distinct CDR3 sequences, less than 65% of them singletons. CDR3 length: 14 residues. Germline V gene data show CDR1 as DFQATT and CDR2 as SNEGSKA (reference sequence). Losses at the gene ends were 6 bases for V and 8 bases for J; bases not matched to a gene: 11.

The chain links TRBV20-1 to TRBJ2-1; 9 nucleotides agree with TRBD2. The TCR was taken from a woman in her forties with Graves' hyperthyroidism that later progressed to Graves' ophthalmopathy. Sequencing used blood. The CDR3 nucleotides are TGCAGTGCGGACTTAGCGGGAGTAGACGATGAGCAGTTCTTC. Amino acids: CSADLAGVDDEQFF.